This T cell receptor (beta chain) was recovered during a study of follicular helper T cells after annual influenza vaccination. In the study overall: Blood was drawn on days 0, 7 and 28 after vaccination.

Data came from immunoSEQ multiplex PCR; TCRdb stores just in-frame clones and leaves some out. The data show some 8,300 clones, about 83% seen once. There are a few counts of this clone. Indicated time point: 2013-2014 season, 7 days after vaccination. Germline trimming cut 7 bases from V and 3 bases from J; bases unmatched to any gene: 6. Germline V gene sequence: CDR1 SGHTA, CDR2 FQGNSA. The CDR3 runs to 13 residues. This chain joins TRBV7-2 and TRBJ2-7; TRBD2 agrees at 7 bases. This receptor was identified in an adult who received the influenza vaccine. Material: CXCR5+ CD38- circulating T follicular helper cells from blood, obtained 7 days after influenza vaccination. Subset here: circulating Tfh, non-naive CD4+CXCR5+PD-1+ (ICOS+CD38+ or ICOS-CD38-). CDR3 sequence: CASTWTRLYEQYF. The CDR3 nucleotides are TGTGCCAGCACCTGGACTAGACTCTACGAGCAGTACTTC.